These T cell receptor beta chains were read from a single sample in a study of T cells in Graves' hyperthyroidism and ophthalmopathy. TCRdb ran MiXCR on the multiplex PCR reads and lists one entry per CDR3 protein. In the table there are some 510,000 distinct CDR3 sequences, about 43% of which are singletons. The sequencing input was peripheral blood or thyroid tissue (not recorded which). Source of these receptors: a young woman with Graves' hyperthyroidism. CDR3s leave out the opening cysteine and the closing phenylalanine or tryptophan. The D gene is left open where the match is weak.

j_call,v_call,d_call,cdr3_length,cdr3_aa
TRBJ2-2,TRBV2,NA,12,ASSEQGYTGELF
TRBJ2-6,TRBV7-2,NA,16,ASSMAKGLSSGANVLT
TRBJ1-4,TRBV20-1,NA,10,SPARSWEKLF
TRBJ2-7,TRBV7-2,NA,12,ASSPTPLSYEQY
TRBJ1-2,TRBV2,TRBD1,10,ASSARQGGYT
TRBJ2-7,TRBV10-3,NA,14,AISEPGLDSTYEQY
TRBJ2-7,TRBV12-3/TRBV12-4,TRBD1,13,ASSQTGTGFYEQY
TRBJ2-5,TRBV2,TRBD1,13,ASRARDRSQETQY
TRBJ2-5,TRBV11-3,TRBD1,15,ASSLDLMGQGEETQY
TRBJ2-7,TRBV2,NA,14,ASSPSGGGSFDEQY
TRBJ2-5,TRBV5-1,NA,12,ASSTTQYQETQY
TRBJ2-5,TRBV5-1,NA,11,ASSGRFQETQY
TRBJ2-7,TRBV29-1,NA,13,SVGPPGGSSYEQY
TRBJ1-2,TRBV2,NA,12,ASSYEHSYYGYT
TRBJ1-5,TRBV24-1,NA,12,ATSDKQGRQPQH
TRBJ2-7,TRBV19,NA,13,ASSIDLVSVYEQY
TRBJ2-7,TRBV6-6,TRBD2,13,ASSFLGTSLGEQY
TRBJ2-7,TRBV9,TRBD1,12,ASSETGAAYEQY
TRBJ2-5,TRBV7-7,TRBD1,11,ASSRTGKETQY
TRBJ1-2,TRBV20-1,NA,10,SADDSGGGYT
TRBJ1-6,TRBV10-3,NA,15,ASSLGSHSSYNSPLH
TRBJ1-2,TRBV2,NA,10,ASNERGYGYT
TRBJ1-1,TRBV9,TRBD1,14,ASSVGVGTGNTEAF
TRBJ1-1,TRBV2,NA,11,ASSVKAPGEAF
TRBJ2-2,TRBV6-5,NA,12,ASSSDREAGELL
TRBJ2-6,TRBV5-1,NA,13,ASSLQASGANVLT
TRBJ1-1,TRBV13,NA,12,APPGEGMNTEAF
TRBJ2-2,TRBV7-3,NA,14,ANLRLTSGNTGELF
TRBJ1-1,TRBV7-9,NA,11,ASSQDWWSEAF